This T cell receptor beta chain was recorded in a study of blood T cell repertoires in COVID-19. Study in general: Researchers got acute and convalescent COVID-19 samples from the United States, Italy and Spain. T cells, B-cell-depleted T cells, or PBMCs supplied cDNA or gDNA.

The CDR3 runs to 15 residues. CDR1 MGHDK and CDR2 SYGVNS come from the germline V gene. Trimming shortened V by 6 bases and J by 4 bases, and 18 bases separated the two germline ends. The protocol was immunoSEQ multiplex PCR, while the TCRdb copy is restricted to in-frame clones and leaves out a portion. The sample has 55,000 or so clones; approximately 90% are singletons. This clone has just one count. Input material: peripheral blood. The chain joins TRBV25-1 to TRBJ1-2; a weak D match, TRBD1 (5 bases). The receptor was derived from a middle-aged man with acute or convalescent COVID-19. This CDR3 reads CASSAHRLGVYGYTF. The CDR3 DNA follows: TGTGCCAGCAGCGCTCACAGGTTAGGAGTCTATGGCTACACCTTC.